These 18 T cell receptor beta chains were all obtained from the same sample, sequenced in a study of cytomegalovirus exposure and HLA in healthy donors. It was with 60 Vbeta and 13 Jbeta primers that the PCR ran. Sequencing used immunoSEQ multiplex PCR; TCRdb keeps in-frame clones, though not all of them. This table holds approximately 100,000 clones, around 10% found once. Sequenced sample: PBMCs. These receptor sequences come from a man aged 50 to 59 in good health and CMV-seropositive.

The CDR3 loop reads CASSYGGETQYF. CDR3 sequence (DNA): TGTGCCAGCAGTTACGGGGGGGAGACCCAGTACTTC. The chain couples TRBV6-5 to TRBJ2-5; maybe TRBD2 (6 bases). CDR1 MNHEY and CDR2 SVGAGI come from the germline V gene. The CDR3 loop spans 12 amino acids. Trimming stripped 2 bases from V and 5 bases from J, with 6 bases between.

In this sample, this clone turned up a few times. The V call is TRBV28, the J call TRBJ2-3; D is ambiguous. Between the trimmed V and J ends, which lost 2 bases and 6 bases, there was a span of 12 bases. The CDR3 loop spans 14 amino acids. CDR1 and CDR2 from the germline V gene are MDHEN and SYDVKM. The DNA for the CDR3 is TGTGCCAGCAGTTTAGCCGGTTCTGTGGATACGCAGTATTTT. Amino acid sequence: CASSLAGSVDTQYF.

This clone was seen a handful of times. The DNA of the CDR3 is TGTGCCAGTAGTGTCTCGACTAGCGGGAGGACCACCGGGGAGCTGTTTTTT. Its protein is CASSVSTSGRTTGELFF. V is TRBV19 and J is TRBJ2-2, with 13 positions matching TRBD2. V lost 5 bases to trimming and J lost 4 bases; unmatched junction nucleotides: 7. This CDR3 contains 17 residues. Germline loops: CDR1 LNHDA, CDR2 SQIVND (reference sequence).

The chain recombines TRBV10-3 with TRBJ2-2; TRBD1 aligns across 7 bases. J was trimmed by 5 bases and V by 5 bases; bases with no gene match: 2. Germline V gene lookup returns CDR1 ENHRY and CDR2 SYGVKD. CDR3 length equals 13 residues. The CDR3 nucleotides read TGTGCCATCAGTACACAGGGGACCGGGGAGCTGTTTTTT. Its translation: CAISTQGTGELFF.

The gene calls are TRBV4-2 and TRBJ2-1, with 10 bases identical to TRBD2. With V trimmed by 1 base and J by 7 bases, 7 bases remained unmatched. The CDR3 has 16 amino acids. Per germline, CDR1 LGHNA and CDR2 YNFKEQ. This chain's CDR3 is CASSQAATSGTNEQFF. The CDR3, as DNA: TGTGCCAGCAGCCAAGCTGCCACTAGCGGGACGAATGAGCAGTTCTTC.

This chain uses TRBV27 with TRBJ1-1; possible D gene TRBD1, 5 bases. V lost 3 bases and J lost 4, with 12 bases in between. From germline, CDR1 is MNHEY and CDR2 SMNVEV (reference sequence). This CDR3 region has 14 residues. The CDR3 nucleotides read TGTGCCAGCAGTTTGGGGGGGGTAATCACTGAAGCTTTCTTT. This codes for CASSLGGVITEAFF.

This clone was counted between two and nine times. The chain links TRBV25-1 to TRBJ1-3; D is undetermined. This CDR3 has 15 residues. The V end was cut by 0 bases, the J end by 4 bases, with 10 bases between. Looked up from germline, CDR1 is MGHDK and CDR2 is SYGVNS. CDR3 sequence reads: CASSEYHGRGNTIYF. CDR3 DNA: TGTGCCAGCAGTGAATATCACGGGAGGGGAAACACCATATATTTT. Full variable domain (missing parts from reference TRBV25-1 and TRBJ1-3): EADIYQTPRYLVIGTGKKITLECSQTMGHDKMYWYQQDPGMELHLIHYSYGVNSTEKGDLSSESTVSRIRTEHFPLTLESARPSHTSQYLCASSEYHGRGNTIYFGEGSWLTVV.

This clone was counted a few times. DNA of the CDR3: TGTGCCAGCAGAGTTGGACAGGGAGGGCGCAATCAGCCCCAGCATTTT. Protein: CASRVGQGGRNQPQHF. This chain links TRBV2 with TRBJ1-5; TRBD1 matches 8 bases. Germline-derived CDR1 and CDR2 are SNHLY and FYNNEI. The junction had 9 bases not matched to a gene; V was cut back by 6 bases and J by 2 bases. This CDR3 region has 16 residues. The full variable domain, in which reference TRBV2 and TRBJ1-5 provide the parts outside the CDR3, is EPEVTQTPSHQVTQMGQEVILRCVPISNHLYFYWYRQILGQKVEFLVSFYNNEISEKSEIFDDQFSVERPDGSNFTLKIRSTKLEDSAMYFCASRVGQGGRNQPQHFGDGTRLSIL.

This clone was detected a few times. This chain joins TRBV28 and TRBJ1-6; 11 bases are a match to TRBD1. The CDR3 totals 16 residues. CDR1 is MDHEN and CDR2 is SYDVKM in the germline V gene. V dropped 3 bases and J dropped 10; count of bases not matched to a gene: 8. In DNA form, the CDR3 reads TGTGCCAGCAGTTTTCCCGGACAGGGGGCGCGCTCACCCCTCCACTTT. Translation: CASSFPGQGARSPLHF.

This clone was seen a handful of times. The CDR3 sequence: CASSQEAGFDEQFF. The CDR3 DNA follows: TGTGCCAGCAGCCAAGAAGCGGGATTTGATGAGCAGTTCTTC. The rearrangement joins TRBV14 to TRBJ2-1; 7 bases line up with TRBD2. J gave up 8 bases and V 0 bases, and 4 bases lay outside the gene matches. Germline loops: CDR1 SGHDN, CDR2 FVKESK. The CDR3 spans 14 residues.

This clone was seen more than once but under ten times. This chain uses TRBV30 with TRBJ2-5; TRBD2 matches 7 bases. The J call could be wrong; TRBJ2-7 is a better fit for the DNA end. The CDR3 spans 14 residues. Germline lookup yields CDR1 GTSNPN and CDR2 SVGIG (reference sequence). For the CDR3, the DNA is TGTGCCTGGAGATTCGGCGGGAGCTCCTACGAGCAGTACTTC. This codes for CAWRFGGSSYEQYF.

The rearrangement links TRBV28 to TRBJ2-2; 8 bases agree with TRBD1. Germline loops: CDR1 MDHEN, CDR2 SYDVKM. The V and J ends lost 7 bases and 0 bases, in that order; junction bases with no gene match: 4. The CDR3 is 15 amino acids. CDR3: CASTRQGSNTGELFF. Written as DNA, the CDR3 is TGTGCCAGCACTCGACAGGGGTCGAACACCGGGGAGCTGTTTTTT.

This clone was counted a few times. The genes are TRBV5-7 and TRBJ2-3; TRBD1 agrees at 7 bases. TRBV5-7 is known as an ORF, though its function is uncertain. V lost 2 bases, J lost 2 bases, and 5 bases stayed unmatched. The CDR3 extends over 15 amino acids. The CDR3 bases are TGTGCCAGCAGCTTCGGACAGGTTCCCACAGATACGCAGTATTTT. Protein sequence: CASSFGQVPTDTQYF.

This clone was detected a few times. The chain joins TRBV29-1 to TRBJ1-5; possible D gene TRBD1, 5 bases. This CDR3 contains 12 residues. CDR1 SQVTM and CDR2 ANQGSEA come from the germline V gene. Trimming shortened V by 4 bases and J by 5 bases, and 9 bases separated the two germline ends. Here the CDR3 reads CSVGQGDQPQHF. CDR3 sequence (DNA): TGCAGCGTTGGGCAGGGCGATCAGCCCCAGCATTTT.

The chain combines TRBV4-1 with TRBJ2-1; TRBD2 matches 12 bases. Germline lookup yields CDR1 MGHRA and CDR2 YSYEKL. The CDR3 spans 16 residues. V was clipped by 4 bases and J by 5 bases; unmatched bases: 6. For the CDR3, the DNA is TGCGCCAGCAGCCGGAGGACTAGCGGGACGGACAATGAGCAGTTCTTC. Encoded protein: CASSRRTSGTDNEQFF.

The CDR3 region has the DNA TGTGCCTTAACTAGCGGGATAGAAAATGAGCAGTTCTTC. The encoded protein is CALTSGIENEQFF. The V and J genes are TRBV30 and TRBJ2-1; 10 bases are a match to TRBD2. Unmatched junction bases numbered 7, after V lost 7 bases and J lost 7 bases. Germline CDR1 is GTSNPN and CDR2 is SVGIG (reference sequence). The CDR3 spans 13 residues.

This clone was counted a few times. The rearrangement uses TRBV10-3 and TRBJ2-1; TRBD2 might be the D (5 bases). The CDR3 runs 13 residues. The V and J ends lost 10 bases and 6 bases respectively, with 16 bases between them. Germline CDR1 reads ENHRY; CDR2 reads SYGVKD. DNA of the CDR3: TGTGCCACCTCACCGTTGGACTTCAATGAGCAGTTCTTC. This codes for CATSPLDFNEQFF.

There are a few counts of this clone. The junction differs from germline at one of its ends, possibly a read error. Other DNA sequences in this specimen translate into the identical CDR3. V usage is TRBV5-6 and J usage is TRBJ2-1; no clear D gene. The CDR3 runs to 13 residues. The germline CDR1 and CDR2 sequences are SGHDT and YYEEEE. CDR3 protein: CASLSNWRNEQFF. The CDR3 DNA reads as TGTGCCAGCTTATCAAATTGGCGGAATGAGCAATTCTTC.